This TCR beta chain was profiled in a study of OX40 agonist ivuxolimab in advanced cancers. With respect to the entire study: The costimulatory receptor OX40 (CD134) was targeted by ivuxolimab, a fully human IgG2 agonistic monoclonal antibody. The paper covers the monotherapy dose-escalation part of the phase I ivuxolimab trial, which included N ≈ 50 patients. Prior anti-PD-1, anti-PD-L1 or anti-CTLA-4 therapy was permitted, and checkpoint inhibitors had been received by around 39% of dose-escalation patients. In the dose-escalation cohort, approximately 83% of patients were male, and the mean age was 60 years with a range of roughly 20 to 85. Peripheral TCRbeta sequencing aimed to test whether ivuxolimab altered TCR sequence diversity and caused clonal T-cell expansion. Intravenous ivuxolimab was administered to patients every 2 weeks at six dose levels: 0.01, 0.1, 0.3, 1.5, 3 and 10 mg/kg. Among the approximately 50 dose-escalation patients, approximately 20 had hepatocellular carcinoma, around 15 melanoma, 9 renal cell carcinoma and 9 head and neck cancer. Three dose-escalation patients achieved partial responses, one with hepatocellular carcinoma and two with cutaneous melanoma.

Study-level results and caveats: At doses from 0.1 to 3.0 mg/kg, clonal expansion was seen in both CD4+ and CD8+ blood T cells between baseline and week 6. Partial responders in the 0.1-3.0 mg/kg groups had among the lowest normalized peripheral clonal expansion, especially among CD8+ T cells. On average, CD8+ T cells showed more expanded clones than CD4+ T cells after ivuxolimab. Low levels of normalized T-cell clonal expansion were also seen in some nonresponding patients. The antigen specificity of the peripheral T cells that underwent clonal expansion was not determined.

To sequence the TCRbeta CDR3 region, genomic DNA was isolated from the sorted cells. The immunoSEQ Assay was used to sequence the TCRbeta CDR3 regions. In its TCRdb copy, this immuneACCESS table keeps in-frame sequences only and misses some clones. Where compared with another copy, unresolved V genes explain less than half of these, and the others have no known cause. In all, the sample holds roughly 75,000 clones, and about 89% of those were seen once. The ten largest clones capture around 0.76% of the sample. On this clone itself: It has no known antigen specificity. Qualities for individual bases were not recorded, and no much larger clone is one base off.

The CDR3 runs 15 amino acids, cysteine and phenylalanine included. The only DNA kept is the CDR3, 45 bases in frame from the first base. The germline V gene (reference sequence) specifies SEHNR as CDR1 and FQNEAQ as CDR2. The V end gives up 5 bases and the J end 5 bases, leaving 11 bases in the junction not matched to a gene. Patients with a history of autoimmune disease or receiving systemic immunosuppression were excluded from the trial. Peripheral blood for TCR sequencing was collected from all dose cohorts at baseline, on cycle 4 day 1, and on cycle 7 day 1. The samples were taken from a phase I, first-in-human, multicenter, open-label dose-escalation trial of ivuxolimab. Adults with locally advanced or metastatic melanoma, renal cell, hepatocellular, or head and neck squamous cell carcinoma were enrolled in the trial. Before TCR sequencing, CD4+ T cells and CD8+ T cells were sorted from peripheral blood as separate populations.

This specimen consisted of CD4+ or CD8+ T cells sorted from blood, obtained in a trial of the OX40 agonist ivuxolimab. This sequence was found in an adult with an advanced solid tumor such as melanoma, head and neck, liver or kidney cancer. The rearranged segments are TRBV7-9 and TRBJ1-2; 7 nucleotides in the junction match TRBD1. The sequence in DNA is TGTGCCAGCAGCCCCATCGACAGGGTCTGGTATGGCTACACCTTC. This encodes CASSPIDRVWYGYTF. The CDR3, completed at both ends by the reference TRBV7-9 and TRBJ1-2 genes, gives the full variable domain DTGVSQNPRHKITKRGQNVTFRCDPISEHNRLYWYRQTLGQGPEFLTYFQNEAQLEKSRLLSDRFSAERPKGSFSTLEIQRTEQGDSAMYLCASSPIDRVWYGYTFGSGTRLTVV.